This TCR beta chain was recovered during a study of blood T cell repertoires in COVID-19. Looking at the study overall: The United States, Italy and Spain provided the acute and convalescent COVID-19 samples. PBMCs, B-cell-depleted T cells, or T cells were the source of the cDNA or gDNA that made up the material.

Study processing details: Estimated nucleated cell counts came from reference gene primer amplification. Generated by immunoSEQ multiplex PCR, the TCRdb table keeps only in-frame clones and is missing some. V and J calls and clone size follow that table, whereas D and trimming were derived from the DNA. The sample has fewer than 400,000 clones, about 86% seen once. This receptor was obtained from a man aged 25 to 40 with active or convalescent COVID-19. Material: peripheral blood.

The CDR3 loop reads CASSFKLTGELFF. DNA for the CDR3: TGTGCCAGCAGCTTTAAACTAACCGGGGAGCTGTTTTTT. The chain couples TRBV7-7 to TRBJ2-2, with D unclear. This CDR3 has 13 residues. Germline V gene data show CDR1 as SSHAT and CDR2 as FNYEAQ (reference sequence). V lost 3 bases and J lost 5, with 7 bases in between.